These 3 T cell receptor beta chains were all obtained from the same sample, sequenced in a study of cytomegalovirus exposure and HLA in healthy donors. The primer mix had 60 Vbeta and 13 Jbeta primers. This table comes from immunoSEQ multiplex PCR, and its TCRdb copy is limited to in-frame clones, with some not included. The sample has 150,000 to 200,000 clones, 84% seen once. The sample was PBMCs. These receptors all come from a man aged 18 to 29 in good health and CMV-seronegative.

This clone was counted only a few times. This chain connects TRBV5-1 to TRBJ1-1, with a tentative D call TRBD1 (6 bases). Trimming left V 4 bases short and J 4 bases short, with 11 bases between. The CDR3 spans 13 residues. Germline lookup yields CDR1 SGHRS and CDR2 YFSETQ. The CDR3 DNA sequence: TGCGCCAGCAGCCAGGGGTCCGGCACTGAAGCTTTCTTT. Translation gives CASSQGSGTEAFF.

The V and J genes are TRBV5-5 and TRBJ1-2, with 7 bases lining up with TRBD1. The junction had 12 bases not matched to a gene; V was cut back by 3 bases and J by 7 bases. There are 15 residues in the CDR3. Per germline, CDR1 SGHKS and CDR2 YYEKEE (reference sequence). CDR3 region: CASSSSTGILVGYTF. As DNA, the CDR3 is TGTGCCAGCAGCTCCTCGACAGGGATTTTGGTTGGCTACACCTTC.

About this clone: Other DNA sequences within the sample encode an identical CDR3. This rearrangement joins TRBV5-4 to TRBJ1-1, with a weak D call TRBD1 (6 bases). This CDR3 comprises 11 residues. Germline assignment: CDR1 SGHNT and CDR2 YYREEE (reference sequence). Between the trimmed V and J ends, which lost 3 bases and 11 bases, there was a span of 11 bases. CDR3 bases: TGTGCCAGCAGCTCCGGACAGCAGGCTTTCTTT. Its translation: CASSSGQQAFF. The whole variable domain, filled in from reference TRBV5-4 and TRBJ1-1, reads ETGVTQSPTHLIKTRGQQVTLRCSSQSGHNTVSWYQQALGQGPQFIFQYYREEENGRGNFPPRFSGLQFPNYSSELNVNALELDDSALYLCASSSGQQAFFGQGTRLTVV.